The entry below describes one T cell receptor (beta chain). Its antigen is currently not known. The record has no base qualities; no much larger clone is one base away. These data originate in a study of T cell responses to AZD1222 COVID-19 vaccine (dated by TCRdb to the early 2020s). Looking at the study overall: AZD1222 recipients whose second dose came at about 4 weeks and those whose second dose came at about 12 weeks were combined into one group, since spike-specific TCR depth and breadth did not differ between the two schedules. A total of under 250 trial participants underwent TCR sequencing, of whom about 210 had received two doses of AZD1222 and 26 had received two doses of the MenACWY control vaccine. Enrollment into the trials was organized by age into subgroups of 18-55, 56-69 and 70-plus years, and those subgroups contained roughly 150, 30 and 60 TCR-sequenced participants, respectively. On the study overall, not on this receptor specifically: A significant rise in spike-specific TCR breadth and depth was observed after two AZD1222 doses relative to day 0 and relative to MenACWY recipients. The vaccine-associated CD4 TCRs covered the entire spike protein, and the dominant responses fell in regions 160-218 and 743-854. Reportedly, almost half of the unique spike-specific TCRs recognized epitopes lying outside the regions that are mutated in the B.1.351 and B.1.1.7 variants. The 56-69-year group was small, and its depth increase did not reach significance, likely because of low power. Conclusions about previously exposed vaccinees are limited, since just 5 to 7 AZD1222 recipients were seropositive for SARS-CoV-2 at baseline. Because no day 14 peak-response samples were available, the repertoires could be characterized only after the peak T cell response. Most participants were white British and females outnumbered males, and the authors suggested that clonal diversity may have been underestimated.

The sample's time point label, decoded: baseline before first vaccination. Vaccinee samples came from UK trials COV001 and COV002, including a single-blind randomized controlled phase 2/3 trial of AZD1222 (ChAdOx1 nCoV-19) in healthy adults. For TCRbeta chain sequencing, PBMC samples from trial participants were taken at day 0 and at day 28 after the second dose. The germline V gene provides CDR1 MDHEN and CDR2 SYDVKM. The CDR3 starts with the cysteine, ends with the phenylalanine, and has 14 residues. Only the CDR3 portion is preserved as DNA: 42 bases, with reading frame beginning at the first base. The germline V end is reduced by 11 bases and the J end by 1 base; junction bases left unmatched: 6. The CDR3 regions of human TCRbeta chains were analyzed by immunosequencing. Turning to the authors' computational methods: Repertoire TCRs were matched against a reference library of SARS-CoV-2-specific TCRs generated with the MIRA antigen-specificity platform. Breadth was defined as the fraction of unique TCRs that were SARS-CoV-2-associated. Depth was defined as the fraction of total T cells that were SARS-CoV-2-associated. Each spike-specific TCR was assigned to its reactive spike region and to a CD4 or CD8 class using the MIRA data. Log10-transformed breadth and depth values were compared by one-way ANOVA with Sidak's multiple comparisons tests. TCRdb retrieved this table from immuneACCESS and kept in-frame rearrangements only. Not all clones are present; in checked studies, unresolved V genes account for under half, and no reason is known for the remainder. V and J calls and clone size are copied from that table; D and trimming were computed from the DNA. Here the sample has about 110,000 clones; approximately 88% occur a single time. The ten biggest clones cover about 7% of the sample.

The chain uses TRBV28 and TRBJ1-5, with TRBD1 matching 9 junction bases. The source is an adult in good health. The sequenced sample was peripheral blood, obtained on day 0 of AZD1222 vaccination. CDR3 reads: CAVHRGQSNQPQHF. The bases read TGTGCCGTCCACAGGGGGCAAAGCAATCAGCCCCAGCATTTT.